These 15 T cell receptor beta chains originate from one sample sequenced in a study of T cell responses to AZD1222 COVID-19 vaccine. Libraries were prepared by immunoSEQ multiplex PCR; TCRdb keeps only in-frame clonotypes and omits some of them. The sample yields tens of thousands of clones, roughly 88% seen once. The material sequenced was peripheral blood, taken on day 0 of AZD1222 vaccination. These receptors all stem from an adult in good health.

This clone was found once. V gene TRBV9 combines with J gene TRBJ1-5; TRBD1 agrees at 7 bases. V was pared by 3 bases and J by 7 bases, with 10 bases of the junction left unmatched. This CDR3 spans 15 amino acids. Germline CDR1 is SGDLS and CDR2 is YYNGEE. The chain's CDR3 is CASSAATGEQQPQHF. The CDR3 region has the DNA TGTGCCAGCAGCGCCGCTACAGGGGAACAACAGCCCCAGCATTTT.

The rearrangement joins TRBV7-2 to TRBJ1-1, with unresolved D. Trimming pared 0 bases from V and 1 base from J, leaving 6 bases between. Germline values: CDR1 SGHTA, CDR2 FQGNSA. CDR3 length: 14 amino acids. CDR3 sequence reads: CASSLALGNTEAFF. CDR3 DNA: TGTGCCAGCAGCTTAGCGCTCGGGAACACTGAAGCTTTCTTT.

CDR3 in amino acids: CASSQDRVSSYEQYF. Written as DNA, the CDR3 is TGCGCCAGCAGCCAAGATCGGGTCAGCTCCTACGAGCAGTACTTC. The J gene is TRBJ2-7, the V gene TRBV4-3; no reliable D call. Germline V gene sequence: CDR1 LGHNA, CDR2 YSLEER. The CDR3 totals 15 residues. V dropped 0 bases and J dropped 0 bases, with 9 bases sitting between them.

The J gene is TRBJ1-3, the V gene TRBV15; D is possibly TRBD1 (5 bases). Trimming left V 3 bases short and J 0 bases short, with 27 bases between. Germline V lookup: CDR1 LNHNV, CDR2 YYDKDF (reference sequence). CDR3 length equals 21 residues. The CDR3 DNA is TGTGCCACCAGCAGGCACCCCACAGGACCTCATCACACCTTCTCTGGAAACACCATATATTTT. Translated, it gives CATSRHPTGPHHTFSGNTIYF. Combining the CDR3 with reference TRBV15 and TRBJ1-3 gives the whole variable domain DAMVIQNPRYQVTQFGKPVTLSCSQTLNHNVMYWYQQKSSQAPKLLFHYYDKDFNNEADTPDNFQSRRPNTSFCFLDIRSPGLGDTAMYLCATSRHPTGPHHTFSGNTIYFGEGSWLTVV.

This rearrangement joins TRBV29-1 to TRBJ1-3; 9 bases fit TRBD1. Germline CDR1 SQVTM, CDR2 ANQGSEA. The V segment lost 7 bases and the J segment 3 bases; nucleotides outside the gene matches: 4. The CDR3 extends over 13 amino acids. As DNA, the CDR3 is TGCAGCGCCGGACAGGGGAATGGAAACACCATATATTTT. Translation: CSAGQGNGNTIYF.

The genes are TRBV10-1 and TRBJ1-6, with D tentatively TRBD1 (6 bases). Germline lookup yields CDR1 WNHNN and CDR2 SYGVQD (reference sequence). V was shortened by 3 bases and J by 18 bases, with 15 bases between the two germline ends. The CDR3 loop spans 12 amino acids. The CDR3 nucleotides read TGCGCCAGCAGTGACGAGGGGGGAAATCCCCACTTT. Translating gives CASSDEGGNPHF.

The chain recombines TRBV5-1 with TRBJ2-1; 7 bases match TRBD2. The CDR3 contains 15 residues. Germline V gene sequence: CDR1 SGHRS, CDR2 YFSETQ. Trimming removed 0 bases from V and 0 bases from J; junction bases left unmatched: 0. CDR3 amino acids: CASSLGGSSYNEQFF. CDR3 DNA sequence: TGCGCCAGCAGCTTGGGCGGGAGCTCCTACAATGAGCAGTTCTTC.

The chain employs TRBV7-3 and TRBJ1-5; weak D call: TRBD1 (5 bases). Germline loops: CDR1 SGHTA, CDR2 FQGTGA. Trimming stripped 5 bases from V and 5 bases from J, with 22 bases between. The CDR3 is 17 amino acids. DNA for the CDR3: TGTGCCAGCAGCGATCAGGGTTCTGGTGTCAGACATCAGCCCCAGCATTTT. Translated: CASSDQGSGVRHQPQHF.

CDR3 DNA sequence: TGTGCCAGCTCACCGCGCCGGCTTAGCAATCAGCCCCAGCATTTT. It yields the protein CASSPRRLSNQPQHF. The V and J genes are TRBV18 and TRBJ1-5; D remains unclear. This CDR3 is 15 amino acids long. V lost 3 bases and J 0 bases, leaving 9 bases between the germline ends. The germline gives CDR1 KGHSH, CDR2 LQKENI.

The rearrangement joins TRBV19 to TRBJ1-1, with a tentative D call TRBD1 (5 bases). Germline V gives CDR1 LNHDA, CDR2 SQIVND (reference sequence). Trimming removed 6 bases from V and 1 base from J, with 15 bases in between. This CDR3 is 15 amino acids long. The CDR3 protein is CASRRFRTQNTEAFF. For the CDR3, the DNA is TGTGCCAGTAGGAGATTTAGGACACAGAACACTGAAGCTTTCTTT.

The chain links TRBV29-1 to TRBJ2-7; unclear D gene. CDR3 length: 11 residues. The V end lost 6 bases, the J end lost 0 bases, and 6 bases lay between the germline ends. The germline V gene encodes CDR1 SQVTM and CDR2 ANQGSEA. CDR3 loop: CSVGFSYEQYF. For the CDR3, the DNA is TGCAGCGTGGGGTTCTCCTACGAGCAGTACTTC.

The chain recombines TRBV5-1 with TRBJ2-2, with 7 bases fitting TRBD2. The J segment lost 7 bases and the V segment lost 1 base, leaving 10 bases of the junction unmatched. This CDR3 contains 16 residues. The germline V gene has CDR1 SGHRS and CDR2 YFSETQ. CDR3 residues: CASSLRATSSNGELFF. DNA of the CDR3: TGCGCCAGCAGCTTGCGAGCGACTAGCAGTAACGGGGAGCTGTTTTTT.

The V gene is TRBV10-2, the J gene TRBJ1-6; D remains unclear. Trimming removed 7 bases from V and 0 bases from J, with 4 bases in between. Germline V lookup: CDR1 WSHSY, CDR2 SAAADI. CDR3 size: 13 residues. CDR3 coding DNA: TGCGCCAGCACGGACTCCTATAATTCACCCCTCCACTTT. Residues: CASTDSYNSPLHF.

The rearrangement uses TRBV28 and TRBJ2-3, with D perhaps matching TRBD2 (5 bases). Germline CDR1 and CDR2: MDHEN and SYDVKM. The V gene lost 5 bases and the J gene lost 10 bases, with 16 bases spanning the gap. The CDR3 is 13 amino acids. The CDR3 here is CASSPGLARAQYF. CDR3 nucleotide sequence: TGTGCCAGCAGTCCCGGCTTGGCGCGGGCGCAGTATTTT.

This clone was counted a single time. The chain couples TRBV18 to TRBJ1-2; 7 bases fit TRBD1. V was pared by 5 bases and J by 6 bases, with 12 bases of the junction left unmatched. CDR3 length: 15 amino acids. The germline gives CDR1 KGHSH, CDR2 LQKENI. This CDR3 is CASSTELQGHNGYTF. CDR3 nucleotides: TGTGCCAGCTCAACAGAATTACAGGGGCACAATGGCTACACCTTC.